The present entry profiles one T cell receptor (beta chain) with its context. Its antigen is not known. The data belong to a study of T cell repertoires in cytomegalovirus infection. This CDR3 spans 16 amino acids. Germline values: CDR1 SEHNR, CDR2 FQNEAQ (reference sequence). Trimming took 4 bases from V and 2 from J; bases not matched to a gene: 8. Each CDR3 protein is one row after TCRdb ran MiXCR on the reads. The sample records approximately 500,000 distinct CDR3 sequences, about 33% being singletons. The sequencing used cultured PBMCs, collected from culture after CMV antigen stimulation. The V gene is TRBV7-9, the J gene TRBJ2-3; TRBD2 agrees at 8 bases. The source is a human donor in good health (CMV status not recorded). Some clones in this sample may be carry-over from other donors' samples. This CDR3 is CASSSGLADPTDTQYF. The CDR3 nucleotides are TGTGCCAGCAGCTCCGGACTAGCAGACCCCACAGATACGCAGTATTTT. Combining the CDR3 with reference TRBV7-9 and TRBJ2-3 gives the whole variable domain DTGVSQNPRHKITKRGQNVTFRCDPISEHNRLYWYRQTLGQGPEFLTYFQNEAQLEKSRLLSDRFSAERPKGSFSTLEIQRTEQGDSAMYLCASSSGLADPTDTQYFGPGTRLTVL.